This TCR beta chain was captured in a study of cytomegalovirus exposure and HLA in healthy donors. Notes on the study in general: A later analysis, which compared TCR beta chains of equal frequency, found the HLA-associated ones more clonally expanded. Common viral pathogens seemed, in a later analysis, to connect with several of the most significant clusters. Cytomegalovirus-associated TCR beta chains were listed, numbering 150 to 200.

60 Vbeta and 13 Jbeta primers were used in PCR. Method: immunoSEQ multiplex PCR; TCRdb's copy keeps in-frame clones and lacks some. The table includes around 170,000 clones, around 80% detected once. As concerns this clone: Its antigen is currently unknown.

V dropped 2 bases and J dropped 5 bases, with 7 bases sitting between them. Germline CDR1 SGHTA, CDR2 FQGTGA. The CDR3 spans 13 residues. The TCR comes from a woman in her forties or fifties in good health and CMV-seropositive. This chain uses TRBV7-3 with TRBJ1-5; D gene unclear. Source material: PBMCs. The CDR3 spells CASSLGPDQPQHF. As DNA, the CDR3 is TGTGCCAGCAGCTTAGGCCCCGATCAGCCCCAGCATTTT.